Listed here are 29 T cell receptor beta chains from one sample, sequenced in a study of cytomegalovirus exposure and HLA in healthy donors. Some clones are missing from TCRdb's copy, which holds only in-frame ones; the method was immunoSEQ multiplex PCR. Counted here are about 310,000 clones, 88% occurring once; the ten biggest clones make up more than 0.95%. Specimen: PBMCs. These receptor sequences come from a young man in good health and CMV-seronegative.

V and J are TRBV9 and TRBJ2-2, with TRBD2 matching 12 bases. Trimming took 5 bases from V and 5 from J; bases not matched to a gene: 10. Germline-derived CDR1 and CDR2 are SGDLS and YYNGEE. The CDR3 covers 17 residues. CDR3 sequence reads: CASSHGLAGMRTGELFF. CDR3 in DNA: TGTGCCAGCAGTCATGGACTAGCGGGGATGAGAACCGGGGAGCTGTTTTTT.

The genes are TRBV18 and TRBJ2-3; the D gene is possibly TRBD2 (6 bases). The germline gives CDR1 KGHSH, CDR2 LQKENI. The length of the CDR3 is 14 residues. The germline V and J ends were trimmed by 6 bases and 1 base, with 11 bases remaining between them. The CDR3 sequence is CASSAPSGTDTQYF. The CDR3 DNA reads TGTGCCAGCTCTGCGCCTAGCGGCACAGATACGCAGTATTTT.

This chain connects TRBV4-1 to TRBJ2-1; TRBD2 matches 9 bases. The ends lost 1 base at V and 4 bases at J; junction bases unmatched: 11. Germline CDR1 reads MGHRA; CDR2 reads YSYEKL. The CDR3 is 18 amino acids. CDR3 loop: CASSQVVVLAGPYNEQFF. DNA for the CDR3: TGCGCCAGCAGCCAAGTGGTCGTTCTAGCGGGACCTTACAATGAGCAGTTCTTC.

This sequence joins TRBV11-2 and TRBJ2-7; D is perhaps TRBD1 (5 bases). Germline CDR1 reads SGHAT; CDR2 reads FQNNGV. The ends were cut back, 4 bases at V and 6 bases at J, with 13 bases in the middle. The CDR3 consists of 13 residues. For the CDR3, the DNA is TGTGCCAGCAGCTCCGCCCCAGGGTCCGAGCAGTACTTC. It is translated as CASSSAPGSEQYF. Supplemented by reference TRBV11-2 and TRBJ2-7, the full variable domain reads EAGVAQSPRYKIIEKRQSVAFWCNPISGHATLYWYQQILGQGPKLLIQFQNNGVVDDSQLPKDRFSAERLKGVDSTLKIQPAKLEDSAVYLCASSSAPGSEQYFGPGTRLTVT.

V and J are TRBV30 and TRBJ2-1; 8 bases fit TRBD2. CDR1 and CDR2 from the germline V gene are GTSNPN and SVGIG (reference sequence). The CDR3 consists of 14 residues. V shed 8 bases and J 9 bases; nucleotides not matched to a gene: 15. CDR3 amino acids: CAREGRGPTPEQFF. DNA for the CDR3: TGTGCCCGGGAGGGGCGGGGGCCCACCCCTGAGCAGTTCTTC.

The CDR3 loop is CASSYSNPGPYEQYF. CDR3 coding DNA: TGTGCCAGCAGTTACTCGAATCCAGGGCCCTACGAGCAGTACTTC. V usage is TRBV6-5 and J usage is TRBJ2-7; perhaps TRBD1 as D (5 bases). V was trimmed by 0 bases and J by 2 bases, leaving 11 bases between them. The CDR3 is made up of 15 amino acids. CDR1 is MNHEY and CDR2 is SVGAGI in the germline V gene.

The chain has TRBV7-9 and TRBJ2-5, with D tentatively TRBD2 (5 bases). This CDR3 has 14 residues. V lost 4 bases and J lost 2, with 11 bases in between. Germline CDR1 is SEHNR and CDR2 is FQNEAQ (reference sequence). CDR3 nucleotide sequence: TGTGCCAGCAGCTCAGCGCCGGGGCAAGAGACCCAGTACTTC. It is translated as CASSSAPGQETQYF.

The V call is TRBV19, the J call TRBJ2-3; D unresolved. Trimming stripped 6 bases from V and 3 bases from J, with 13 bases between. CDR1 and CDR2 from the germline V gene are LNHDA and SQIVND (reference sequence). CDR3 size: 14 residues. The CDR3 reads CASSPTKRTDTQYF. The CDR3 DNA reads TGTGCCAGTAGCCCAACAAAGAGGACAGATACGCAGTATTTT.

The gene calls are TRBV16 and TRBJ1-1; the D is unclear. Germline assignment: CDR1 KGHSY and CDR2 FQNENV. Trimming left V 1 base short and J 1 base short, with 4 bases between. The CDR3 extends over 13 amino acids. The CDR3 DNA reads as TGTGCCAGCAGCCAATACGGGAACACTGAAGCTTTCTTT. Protein product: CASSQYGNTEAFF.

This clone was counted a single time. V is TRBV6-5 and J is TRBJ1-2; D perhaps matches TRBD1 (6 bases). Trimming left V 0 bases short and J 4 bases short, with 15 bases between. This CDR3 spans 16 amino acids. CDR1 and CDR2 (germline): MNHEY, SVGAGI. The CDR3 DNA sequence: TGTGCCAGCAGTTACTCAACAACGACAGGCCCCTATGGCTACACCTTC. Its translation is CASSYSTTTGPYGYTF.

V and J are TRBV9 and TRBJ1-2; 11 bases agree with TRBD1. The CDR3 consists of 17 residues. The trim removed 0 bases at V and 2 bases at J, leaving 6 bases unmatched. Germline assignment: CDR1 SGDLS and CDR2 YYNGEE. The CDR3 DNA sequence: TGTGCCAGCAGCGTAGCTACTGGACAGGGGGCAAACTATGGCTACACCTTC. Translating gives CASSVATGQGANYGYTF.

The chain links TRBV4-1 to TRBJ1-5, with a weak D call TRBD1 (6 bases). The CDR3 totals 17 residues. Germline-derived CDR1 and CDR2 are MGHRA and YSYEKL. Trimming pared 4 bases from V and 0 bases from J, leaving 16 bases between. The CDR3 reads CASSPRTATYSNQPQHF. In DNA form, the CDR3 reads TGCGCCAGCAGCCCCAGGACAGCGACATATAGCAATCAGCCCCAGCATTTT.

The rearrangement links TRBV2 to TRBJ2-1; no definite D call. Germline-derived CDR1 and CDR2 are SNHLY and FYNNEI. V lost 3 bases to trimming and J lost 0 bases, with 6 bases between them. The CDR3 consists of 14 residues. This CDR3 reads CASSDLSSYNEQFF. The CDR3 DNA reads as TGTGCCAGCAGTGACCTATCCTCCTACAATGAGCAGTTCTTC.

The rearrangement links TRBV11-2 to TRBJ1-2; TRBD1 is a possible D gene (5 bases). V was trimmed by 5 bases and J by 7 bases, leaving 14 bases between them. The CDR3 sequence is 13 residues long. The V gene's germline CDR1 is SGHAT and CDR2 FQNNGV. This CDR3 is CASSLLGTGGYTF. CDR3 coding DNA: TGTGCCAGCAGCCTACTGGGGACTGGTGGCTACACCTTC.

This sequence joins TRBV6-5 and TRBJ1-1, with TRBD1 as a possible D gene (5 bases). From germline, CDR1 is MNHEY and CDR2 SVGAGI. Between the trimmed V and J ends, which lost 5 bases and 10 bases, there was a span of 20 bases. The CDR3 covers 14 residues. The CDR3 DNA reads as TGTGCCAGCAGTACCACCGGGGGGGAGGAAATAGCTTTCTTT. It translates to CASSTTGGEEIAFF.

This clone has a handful of counts. The V call is TRBV15, the J call TRBJ2-5, with 12 bases identical to TRBD1. V shed 6 bases, J shed 4 bases, and the junction held 3 bases outside the gene matches. Germline V gives CDR1 LNHNV, CDR2 YYDKDF (reference sequence). CDR3 length: 14 residues. The CDR3 reads CATSGTGGLETQYF. CDR3 sequence (DNA): TGTGCCACCAGTGGGACAGGGGGCTTAGAGACCCAGTACTTC.

The genes are TRBV11-2 and TRBJ2-1, with D uncertain. The CDR3 loop spans 15 amino acids. Germline CDR1 SGHAT, CDR2 FQNNGV. V gave up 4 bases and J gave up 5 bases, with 15 bases separating them. CDR3 nucleotides: TGTGCCAGCAGCTCCATTGACACCACTGACAATGAGCAGTTCTTC. It encodes CASSSIDTTDNEQFF.

This clone showed up just a few times. This sequence joins TRBV7-9 and TRBJ1-3; no reliable D call. Germline CDR1 SEHNR, CDR2 FQNEAQ (reference sequence). V shed 6 bases and J shed 3 bases, with 6 bases lying between them. CDR3 size: 12 residues. As DNA, the CDR3 is TGTGCCAGCAGGAGGGTTGGAAACACCATATATTTT. Residues: CASRRVGNTIYF.

This clone was detected once. This rearrangement joins TRBV6-1 to TRBJ1-2, with no clear D. From germline, CDR1 is MNHNS and CDR2 SASEGT. The CDR3 sequence is 9 residues long. V was trimmed by 11 bases and J by 3 bases, leaving 4 bases between them. The DNA of the CDR3 is TGTGCCGAGGACTATGGCTACACCTTC. Translated, it gives CAEDYGYTF.

This chain uses TRBV2 with TRBJ1-2, with TRBD1 matching 7 bases. The V gene's germline CDR1 is SNHLY and CDR2 FYNNEI. With 8 bases clipped from V and 6 bases from J, the junction kept 6 bases outside the gene matches. This CDR3 spans 12 amino acids. CDR3: CASPGGTNGYTF. The CDR3 DNA is TGTGCCAGCCCAGGGGGAACGAATGGCTACACCTTC.

This chain links TRBV5-6 with TRBJ1-1; D may be TRBD1 (5 bases). Germline loops: CDR1 SGHDT, CDR2 YYEEEE. Trimming pared 4 bases from V and 8 bases from J, leaving 18 bases between. CDR3 length: 14 amino acids. CDR3 DNA: TGTGCCAGCAGCCCTGCCCAGGGAAGCGTAGAAGCTTTCTTT. Translated, it gives CASSPAQGSVEAFF.

This clone is a singleton in its sample. The chain recombines TRBV6-5 with TRBJ2-7; the D gene is possibly TRBD1 (6 bases). V lost 5 bases to trimming and J lost 7 bases, with 12 bases between them. The CDR3 is made up of 12 amino acids. CDR1 is MNHEY and CDR2 is SVGAGI in the germline V gene. The CDR3 is CASSGTPWEQYF. The CDR3 region has the DNA TGTGCCAGCAGTGGGACACCCTGGGAGCAGTACTTC.

This rearrangement joins TRBV5-1 to TRBJ1-2; D remains ambiguous. Trimming took off 5 bases at V and 4 bases at J, with 15 bases between the two ends. The CDR3 length is 14 residues. Germline CDR1 reads SGHRS; CDR2 reads YFSETQ. The CDR3: CASRSLREGYGYTF. For the CDR3, the DNA is TGCGCCAGCAGAAGCCTGAGGGAAGGCTATGGCTACACCTTC.

The chain has TRBV5-4 and TRBJ2-1; D perhaps matches TRBD2 (5 bases). The V gene's germline CDR1 is SGHNT and CDR2 YYREEE (reference sequence). V was clipped by 0 bases and J by 1 base, with 8 bases between them. This CDR3 region has 15 residues. CDR3 region: CASSLGLASYNEQFF. The CDR3 DNA sequence: TGTGCCAGCAGCTTGGGGCTAGCTTCCTACAATGAGCAGTTCTTC.

The rearrangement links TRBV19 to TRBJ1-2; 9 bases are shared with TRBD1. V gave up 6 bases and J gave up 4 bases; unmatched junction bases: 6. The CDR3 spans 14 residues. The germline gives CDR1 LNHDA, CDR2 SQIVND (reference sequence). CDR3 protein: CASRQTGGIYGYTF. In nucleotides, the CDR3 is TGTGCCAGTAGACAGACAGGGGGGATCTATGGCTACACCTTC.

The V and J genes are TRBV4-1 and TRBJ2-1; TRBD2 aligns across 7 bases. Germline CDR1 and CDR2: MGHRA and YSYEKL. The V segment lost 6 bases and the J segment 4 bases; nucleotides outside the gene matches: 6. The CDR3 sequence is 14 residues long. This CDR3 is CASRAGDQYNEQFF. CDR3 nucleotide sequence: TGCGCCAGCAGGGCGGGGGACCAATACAATGAGCAGTTCTTC.

This chain links TRBV10-1 with TRBJ2-1; 9 nucleotides line up with TRBD2. The CDR3 extends over 18 amino acids. V lost 0 bases to trimming and J lost 0 bases; unmatched junction nucleotides: 6. Germline CDR1 is WNHNN and CDR2 is SYGVQD (reference sequence). CDR3 in amino acids: CASSESRSGGSSYNEQFF. The CDR3, as DNA: TGCGCCAGCAGTGAGTCTCGTAGCGGGGGAAGCTCCTACAATGAGCAGTTCTTC.

J is TRBJ2-3 and V is TRBV15; weak D call: TRBD2 (5 bases). The length of the CDR3 is 16 residues. V lost 0 bases and J lost 4, with 14 bases in between. Germline V lookup: CDR1 LNHNV, CDR2 YYDKDF (reference sequence). The CDR3 bases are TGTGCCACCAGCAGAGATGAGCCGTTGAGGGCAGATACGCAGTATTTT. Protein sequence: CATSRDEPLRADTQYF.

V is TRBV6-6 and J is TRBJ1-5, with D possibly TRBD1 on 6 matching bases. The CDR3 sequence is 16 residues long. Trimming removed 5 bases from V and 0 bases from J, with 14 bases in between. Germline values: CDR1 MNHNY, CDR2 SVGAGI (reference sequence). The CDR3 DNA follows: TGTGCCAGCAGTACTTTGGGGGCCTATAGCAATCAGCCCCAGCATTTT. It yields the protein CASSTLGAYSNQPQHF.